This T cell receptor beta chain was identified during a study of blood T cell repertoires in COVID-19. The assay was immunoSEQ multiplex PCR, and TCRdb's table has in-frame clones only and misses some. Of about 480,000 clones in the sample, less than 90% are singletons; the top ten hold around 7.9%. Trimming removed 0 bases from V and 7 bases from J, with 13 bases in between. The CDR3 totals 14 residues. CDR1 and CDR2 (germline): MNHEY, SVGAGI. The sample was PBMCs or T cells enriched from blood (not recorded which). The chain couples TRBV6-5 to TRBJ2-7; D might be TRBD2 (6 bases). This sequence originates from a woman aged 60 to 75 who had recovered from COVID-19. CDR3 loop: CASSYSRGGGEQYF. The DNA for the CDR3 is TGTGCCAGCAGTTACTCCCGGGGAGGCGGTGAGCAGTACTTC.